This T cell receptor (beta chain) was sequenced for a study of blood T cell repertoires in COVID-19. Looking at the study overall: Whether acute or convalescent, the COVID-19 samples came from the United States, Italy and Spain. Sample material is recorded as cDNA or gDNA derived from T cells, B-cell-depleted T cells, or PBMCs.

Authors' processing steps: Reference gene primer amplification in the assay estimated nucleated cell counts. Generated by immunoSEQ multiplex PCR, the TCRdb table keeps only in-frame clones and is missing some. That table gives V, J and clone size, and the DNA gave D and trimming. The sample lists around 140,000 clones, about 89% seen once, with around 19% in the top ten. This clone occurred a few times. The TCR comes from a man aged 50 to 60 with active or convalescent COVID-19. What was sequenced was peripheral blood.

The CDR3 here is CASSSSYTQYF. The CDR3, as DNA: TGTGCCAGCAGTTCCTCGTATACGCAGTATTTT. This chain connects TRBV27 to TRBJ2-3; D is unclear. The V gene lost 4 bases and the J gene lost 7 bases, with 6 bases spanning the gap. This CDR3 is built from 11 residues. Germline CDR1 and CDR2: MNHEY and SMNVEV (reference sequence).